This TCR beta chain was recovered during a study of T-cell reconstitution after alpha-beta-depleted transplantation in children (dated by TCRdb to 2015 to 2016). Context from the whole study: The study quantitatively tracked T-cell immune reconstitution after TCRalphabeta/CD19-depleted allogeneic hematopoietic cell transplantation in children using TCR repertoire profiling.

Overall study results and their limits: Apparently early alphabetaT-cell count recovery about two months after transplant reportedly relied on only several hundred rapidly expanded clones derived from non-depleted graft cells. Over the following months the frequencies of hyperexpanded clones went down, and after one year T-cell counts and TCRbeta diversity were mostly credited to newly produced T cells. The high TCRbeta diversity at day 60 in some patients was ascribed to recipient T cells and intrathymic progenitors that had survived conditioning.

This clonotype was observed a handful of times. No antigen is known for it. No quality values exist for individual bases; no much larger clone is one base distant. Library generation was performed with PCR. Instrument used: Illumina HiSeq 2500. TCR libraries were prepared with molecular barcoding, using unique molecular identifiers to normalize TCRbeta repertoire quantification. TCRdb reanalyzed the raw reads on its own, using fastp at Q25 for trimming and MiXCR for clone calling, and kept in-frame beta chains. Merged by CDR3 protein, the rows form single entries marked with the most common genes and DNA. A total of fewer than 1 million distinct CDR3 sequences appear in this sample, roughly 16% of them only once. Around 4.5% of the sample lies in the top ten. What the treatment or condition label conveys for this sample: allogeneic hematopoietic cell transplantation with graft depleted of TCRalphabeta T cells and CD19 B cells. The transplant recipients were children given TCRalphabeta/CD19-depleted allogeneic hematopoietic cell grafts.

For CDR1 and CDR2, the germline V gene (reference sequence) lists SEHNR and FQNEAQ. V is pruned by 8 bases and J by 3 bases, leaving 4 bases of the junction without a gene match. The CDR3 runs 12 amino acids, cysteine and phenylalanine included. The only DNA kept is the CDR3, 36 bases in frame from the first base. The material sequenced was PBMCs, mostly from graft donor cells, taken 360 days after TCRalphabeta/CD19-depleted stem cell transplant. The TCR was taken from a male patient between 10 and 17 years old who had a stem cell transplant for acute lymphoblastic leukemia, so the T cells may come from the graft donor. The chain couples TRBV7-9 to TRBJ2-7; 7 central bases correspond to TRBD1. Here the CDR3 is given as CASLDRDYEQYF. The DNA sequence is given as TGTGCCAGCCTTGACAGGGACTACGAGCAGTACTTC.